Listed here are 7 T cell receptor beta chains from one sample, sequenced in a study of blood T cell repertoires in COVID-19. Measured with immunoSEQ multiplex PCR; TCRdb has only the in-frame clones, and not every one. This table holds around 190,000 clones, around 90% found once. Sequenced sample: peripheral blood. These receptors originate from a human donor in a cohort sampled during active COVID-19.

This clone has more than one count but fewer than ten. This CDR3 is CASSLGRDNTDTQYF. The CDR3 coding sequence is TGTGCCAGCAGTTTAGGCAGGGACAACACAGATACGCAGTATTTT. This sequence joins TRBV27 and TRBJ2-3; D perhaps matches TRBD1 (6 bases). V shed 2 bases and J shed 2 bases, with 11 bases lying between them. The CDR3 totals 15 residues. Germline CDR1 MNHEY, CDR2 SMNVEV (reference sequence).

The chain uses TRBV9 and TRBJ2-3; TRBD2 is a possible D gene (6 bases). Trimming shortened V by 1 base and J by 5 bases, and 14 bases separated the two germline ends. The length of the CDR3 is 15 residues. Germline lookup yields CDR1 SGDLS and CDR2 YYNGEE. CDR3 coding DNA: TGTGCCAGCAGCGTACTAGCGTTCGGAGGAGATACGCAGTATTTT. It specifies CASSVLAFGGDTQYF.

The chain joins TRBV11-2 to TRBJ2-3; D gene uncertain. CDR1 SGHAT and CDR2 FQNNGV come from the germline V gene. V shed 1 base and J shed 3 bases, with 8 bases lying between them. The CDR3 contains 14 residues. This chain's CDR3 is CASSLARPTDTQYF. CDR3 nucleotide sequence: TGTGCCAGCAGCTTAGCGCGTCCAACAGATACGCAGTATTTT.

This chain links TRBV6-2 or TRBV6-3 with TRBJ1-3, with D possibly matching TRBD1 (6 bases). V was clipped by 2 bases and J by 0 bases, with 8 bases between them. In germline, CDR1 is MNHEY, CDR2 SVGEGT. This CDR3 is 15 amino acids long. The DNA of the CDR3 is TGTGCCAGCAGTTACCGCAGGGGCTCTGGAAACACCATATATTTT. Protein: CASSYRRGSGNTIYF.

The rearrangement uses TRBV18 and TRBJ1-1; unclear D gene. The CDR3 runs 15 residues. Trimming stripped 3 bases from V and 0 bases from J, with 11 bases between. Per germline, CDR1 KGHSH and CDR2 LQKENI. CDR3 sequence (DNA): TGTGCCAGCTCACCGGCCAGACTAATGAACACTGAAGCTTTCTTT. Translation gives CASSPARLMNTEAFF. Filled out from reference TRBV18 and TRBJ1-1, the complete variable domain reads NAGVMQNPRHLVRRRGQEARLRCSPMKGHSHVYWYRQLPEEGLKFMVYLQKENIIDESGMPKERFSAEFPKEGPSILRIQQVVRGDSAAYFCASSPARLMNTEAFFGQGTRLTVV.

V is TRBV4-3 and J is TRBJ2-3, with D possibly matching TRBD2 (6 bases). This CDR3 is built from 17 residues. Trimming pared 4 bases from V and 4 bases from J, leaving 21 bases between. CDR1 and CDR2 (germline): LGHNA, YSLEER. The CDR3 DNA sequence: TGCGCCAGCAGCCGCCGGAGGGCATTATCCGAGGCAGATACGCAGTATTTT. This codes for CASSRRRALSEADTQYF.

V is TRBV5-1 and J is TRBJ1-4, with TRBD1 as a possible D gene (5 bases). V lost 0 bases to trimming and J lost 6 bases, with 6 bases between them. Germline V gene sequence: CDR1 SGHRS, CDR2 YFSETQ. The length of the CDR3 is 13 residues. This CDR3 reads CASSLGQHEKLFF. The CDR3 DNA is TGCGCCAGCAGCTTGGGACAGCATGAAAAACTGTTTTTT.